The T cell receptor (beta chain) described here comes from a study of T cells in Graves' hyperthyroidism and ophthalmopathy. This clonotype showed up just a few times. The source material, RNA transcripts, was used to amplify TCR beta CDR3 regions. HTBI primers drove first-round RT-PCR of the TCR CDR3. In TCRdb, the multiplex PCR reads were re-called with MiXCR into one record per CDR3 protein. Altogether some 500,000 distinct CDR3 sequences are present, around an eighth being singletons, with the ten largest covering less than 20%. The CDR3 spans 15 residues. Germline V gives CDR1 LNHDA, CDR2 SQIVND (reference sequence). Trimming took 4 bases from V and 1 from J, leaving 13 bases between them.

This TCR came from a young woman with Graves' hyperthyroidism. The sample consisted of blood. The chain recombines TRBV19 with TRBJ1-2; D possibly corresponds to TRBD1 (5 bases). In DNA, the CDR3 is TGTGCCAGTAGTACGACGGGGCAAAGTAACTATGGCTACACCTTC. Translation: CASSTTGQSNYGYTF. The variable domain in full, with the rest retrieved from reference TRBV19 and TRBJ1-2, is DGGITQSPKYLFRKEGQNVTLSCEQNLNHDAMYWYRQDPGQGLRLIYYSQIVNDFQKGDIAEGYSVSREKKESFPLTVTSAQKNPTAFYLCASSTTGQSNYGYTFGSGTRLTVV.